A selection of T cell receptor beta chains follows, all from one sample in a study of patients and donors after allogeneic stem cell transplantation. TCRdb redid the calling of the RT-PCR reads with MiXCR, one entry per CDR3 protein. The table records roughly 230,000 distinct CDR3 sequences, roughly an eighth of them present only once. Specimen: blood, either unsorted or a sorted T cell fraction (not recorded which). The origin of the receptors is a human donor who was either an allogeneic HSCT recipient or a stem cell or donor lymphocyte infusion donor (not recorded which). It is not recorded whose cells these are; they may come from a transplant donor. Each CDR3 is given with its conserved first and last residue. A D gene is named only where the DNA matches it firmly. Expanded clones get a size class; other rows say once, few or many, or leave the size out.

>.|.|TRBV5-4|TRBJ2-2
CASSGTVKGTGELFF
TGTGCCAGCAGCGGGACCGTTAAGGGCACCGGGGAGCTGTTTTTT
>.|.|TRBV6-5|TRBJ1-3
CASSYGVGPNTIYF
TGTGCCAGCAGTTACGGGGTGGGGCCAAACACCATATATTTT
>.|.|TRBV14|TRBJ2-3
CASSQGRPTAQYF
TGTGCCAGCAGCCAAGGTCGCCCTACGGCGCAGTATTTT
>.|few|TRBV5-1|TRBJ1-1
CASSTASRGAEAFF
TGCGCCAGCAGCACCGCAAGCAGGGGCGCTGAAGCTTTCTTT
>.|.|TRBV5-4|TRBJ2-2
CASSTIQGNTGELFF
TGTGCCAGCAGCACAATACAGGGGAACACCGGGGAGCTGTTTTTT
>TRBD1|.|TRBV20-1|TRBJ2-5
CSAPTGGALETQYF
TGCAGTGCCCCGACAGGGGGCGCGTTGGAGACCCAGTACTTC
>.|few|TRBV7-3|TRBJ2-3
CASSLISGDTQYF
TGTGCCAGCAGCTTAATTTCAGGGGATACGCAGTATTTT
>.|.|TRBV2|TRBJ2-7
CASRLVYEQYF
TGTGCCAGCAGGCTGGTCTACGAGCAGTACTTC
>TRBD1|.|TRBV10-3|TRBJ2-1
CAISDPGQGDEQFF
TGTGCCATCAGTGACCCGGGACAGGGAGATGAGCAGTTCTTC
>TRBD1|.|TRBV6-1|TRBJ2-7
CASRGQSRSYEQYF
TGTGCCAGCAGGGGACAGAGCCGTTCCTACGAGCAGTACTTC
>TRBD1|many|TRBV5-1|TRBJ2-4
CASSLVRDSRNIQYF
TGCGCCAGCAGCTTGGTTCGGGACAGCAGAAACATTCAGTACTTC
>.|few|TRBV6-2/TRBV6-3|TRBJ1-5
CASSYDPRQSLSNQPQHF
TGTGCCAGCAGTTACGACCCCCGACAATCCCTTAGCAATCAGCCCCAGCATTTT
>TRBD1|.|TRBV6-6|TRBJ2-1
CASSQAGGEQFF
TGTGCCAGCAGCCAGGCAGGGGGTGAGCAGTTCTTC
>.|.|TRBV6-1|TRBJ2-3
CASRSPGMGGDTQYF
TGTGCCAGCAGATCGCCGGGGATGGGCGGAGATACGCAGTATTTT
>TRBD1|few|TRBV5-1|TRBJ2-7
CASAQRQGVNEQYF
TGCGCCAGCGCCCAGCGACAGGGAGTTAACGAGCAGTACTTC
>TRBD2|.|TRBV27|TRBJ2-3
CASSRWTSGRGGTQYF
TGTGCCAGCAGTCGATGGACTAGCGGGAGGGGGGGTACGCAGTATTTT
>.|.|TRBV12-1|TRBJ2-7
CASNRGQGCYEQYF
TGTGCCAGCAACCGAGGACAGGGTTGCTACGAGCAGTACTTC
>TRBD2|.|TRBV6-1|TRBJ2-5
CAIDPGLAVETQYF
TGTGCCATCGATCCGGGACTAGCAGTAGAGACCCAGTACTTC
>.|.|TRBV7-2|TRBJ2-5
CDSSPSRGAYQETQYF
TGTGACAGCAGCCCGTCAAGGGGGGCCTACCAAGAGACCCAGTACTTC
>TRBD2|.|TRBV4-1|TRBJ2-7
CASSRLAGGRDEQYF
TGCGCCAGCAGCCGACTAGCGGGGGGCCGCGACGAGCAGTACTTC
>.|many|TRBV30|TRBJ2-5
CAWSVRSRETQYF
TGTGCCTGGAGTGTAAGGTCACGAGAGACCCAGTACTTC
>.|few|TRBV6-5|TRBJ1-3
CASSYPGSRRSGNTIYF
TGTGCCAGCAGTTACCCGGGCTCCCGAAGGTCTGGAAACACCATATATTTT
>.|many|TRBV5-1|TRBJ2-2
CASSLTVTGELFF
TGCGCCAGCAGCTTGACAGTTACCGGGGAGCTGTTTTTT
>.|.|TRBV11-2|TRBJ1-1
CASSLVRRANTEAFF
TGTGCCAGCAGCTTAGTCAGGCGAGCGAACACTGAAGCTTTCTTT
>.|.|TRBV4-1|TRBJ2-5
CASSQGFGAGETQYF
TGCGCCAGCAGCCAAGGATTTGGGGCCGGAGAGACCCAGTACTTC
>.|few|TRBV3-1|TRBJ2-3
CASSPPRAGRDTQYF
TGTGCCAGCAGCCCCCCCCGGGCCGGGAGAGATACGCAGTATTTT
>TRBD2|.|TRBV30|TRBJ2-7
CAPRGVAGGSPYEQYF
TGTGCCCCCCGTGGGGTAGCGGGGGGCTCCCCCTACGAGCAGTACTTC
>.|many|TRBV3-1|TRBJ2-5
CASSQERQVGQETQYF
TGTGCCAGCAGCCAAGAAAGGCAGGTGGGTCAAGAGACCCAGTACTTC
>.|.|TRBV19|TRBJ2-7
CASSTLQGYEQYF
TGTGCCAGTAGTACCCTACAGGGTTACGAGCAGTACTTC
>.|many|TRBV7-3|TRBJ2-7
CASSPLPGSSYEQYF
TGTGCCAGCAGTCCATTGCCGGGGAGCTCCTACGAGCAGTACTTC
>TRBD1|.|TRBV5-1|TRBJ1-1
CASSRGQAAPEAFF
TGCGCCAGCAGCCGGGGACAGGCGGCTCCTGAAGCTTTCTTT
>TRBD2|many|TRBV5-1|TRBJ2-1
CASSPGLAVWDEQFF
TGCGCCAGCAGCCCGGGACTAGCGGTTTGGGATGAGCAGTTCTTC
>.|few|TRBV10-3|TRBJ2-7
CAITGDSSYEQYF
TGTGCCATCACCGGAGACAGCTCCTACGAGCAGTACTTC